This TCR beta chain comes out of a study of long-term antiretroviral therapy in people with HIV. This CDR3 spans 14 amino acids. Per germline, CDR1 SEHNR and CDR2 FQNEAQ (reference sequence). Trimming took 5 bases from V and 4 from J; bases not matched to a gene: 6. Every one of the participants with HIV received treatment in the United States. Every specimen provided roughly 1-10 million cryopreserved PBMC before DNA extraction took place. This was the immunoSEQ v3.0 assay at survey level. The data were produced by immunoSEQ multiplex PCR, yet TCRdb's version contains in-frame clones alone and is incomplete. The sample contains about 40,000 clones, around nine tenths of which appear only once.

V gene TRBV7-9 combines with J gene TRBJ2-5; 8 nucleotides align to TRBD2. The sequencing used unsorted PBMCs, collected 0.1 years before starting antiretroviral therapy. This clonotype was obtained from a woman between 50 and 59 years old with HIV. CDR3 protein: CASSKRGNGETQYF. CDR3 DNA: TGTGCCAGCAGCAAGCGGGGGAATGGAGAGACCCAGTACTTC.